This TCR beta chain was identified in a study of blood T cell repertoires in COVID-19. In the study's own analysis: Researchers report that nucleated cell counts were estimated from reference gene primer amplification. Method: immunoSEQ multiplex PCR; TCRdb's copy keeps in-frame clones and lacks some. The V and J calls and clone size are taken from that table; D and trimming were inferred from the DNA. The sample records around 430,000 clones, 87% being singletons. Participants had their cohort set by participant-reported clinical history. The germline gives CDR1 MDHEN, CDR2 SYDVKM. After removal of 5 bases from V and 6 bases from J, the junction contained 6 bases not matched to a gene. CDR3 length: 14 amino acids.

The V call is TRBV28, the J call TRBJ1-5; 8 bases fit TRBD1. The sequence derives from a woman in her fifties or sixties who had recovered from COVID-19. Specimen: PBMCs or T cells enriched from blood (not recorded which). The CDR3 protein is CASSDGQGGQPQHF. The CDR3 bases are TGTGCCAGCAGTGACGGACAGGGAGGTCAGCCCCAGCATTTT. Full variable domain (outside the CDR3, taken from reference TRBV28 and TRBJ1-5): DVKVTQSSRYLVKRTGEKVFLECVQDMDHENMFWYRQDPGLGLRLIYFSYDVKMKEKGDIPEGYSVSREKKERFSLILESASTNQTSMYLCASSDGQGGQPQHFGDGTRLSIL.